One and the same sample provided the 18 T cell receptor beta chains below, sequenced in a study of neurological immune-mediated disorders. Each CDR3 protein gets one entry after TCRdb re-called the 5' RACE reads with MiXCR. There are about 59,000 distinct CDR3 sequences in the sample; around 3.5% occur only once, and more than 2.5% lies in the top ten. The sequenced material came from PBMCs. The receptor set was obtained from a woman aged 30 to 39 with multiple sclerosis.

This clonotype was found many times. The chain employs TRBV5-1 and TRBJ2-1; 9 bases line up with TRBD1. Germline V gives CDR1 SGHRS, CDR2 YFSETQ. With V trimmed by 1 base and J by 15 bases, 17 bases remained unmatched. The CDR3 sequence is 16 residues long. CDR3 sequence (DNA): TGCGCCAGCAGCTTGCAGGGGACAGGGTGGCCGGATGGCGTGTTCTTC. Encoded protein: CASSLQGTGWPDGVFF.

The V call is TRBV20-1, the J call TRBJ1-2; maybe TRBD1 (5 bases). The CDR3 sequence is 13 residues long. The germline V gene has CDR1 DFQATT and CDR2 SNEGSKA (reference sequence). Trimming left V 5 bases short and J 2 bases short, with 12 bases between. The DNA of the CDR3 is TGCAGTGCTCGCGGGACTCCGAACTATGGCTACACCTTC. Encoded protein: CSARGTPNYGYTF.

This clonotype was counted ten times or more. The CDR3 here is CASSYVRGNSYNSPLHF. The CDR3 region has the DNA TGTGCCAGCAGCTACGTCAGGGGAAACTCCTATAATTCACCCCTCCACTTT. V and J are TRBV6-2 or TRBV6-3 and TRBJ1-6, with D possibly being TRBD1 (6 bases). From germline, CDR1 is MNHEY and CDR2 SVGEGT. V lost 6 bases and J 0 bases, leaving 15 bases between the germline ends. The CDR3 consists of 17 residues.

This clonotype showed up many times. This chain connects TRBV7-9 to TRBJ1-2; D not resolved. Germline V CDR1 and CDR2: SEHNR, FQNEAQ (reference sequence). This CDR3 comprises 14 residues. Trimming took 1 base from V and 1 from J, leaving 7 bases between them. Here the CDR3 DNA reads TGTGCCAGCAGCTTAGTTGACGTTAACTATGGCTACACCTTC. It encodes CASSLVDVNYGYTF. Full variable domain (outside the CDR3, taken from reference TRBV7-9 and TRBJ1-2): DTGVSQNPRHKITKRGQNVTFRCDPISEHNRLYWYRQTLGQGPEFLTYFQNEAQLEKSRLLSDRFSAERPKGSFSTLEIQRTEQGDSAMYLCASSLVDVNYGYTFGSGTRLTVV.

The chain combines TRBV5-1 with TRBJ2-3; D is unclear. Per germline, CDR1 SGHRS and CDR2 YFSETQ. V lost 3 bases and J 4 bases, leaving 6 bases between the germline ends. The CDR3 is 12 residues long. This chain's CDR3 is CASSYLADTQYF. The CDR3 coding sequence is TGCGCCAGCAGCTATCTGGCAGATACGCAGTATTTT.

This clonotype was detected ten times or more. This sequence joins TRBV5-1 and TRBJ2-5; no clear D gene. From germline, CDR1 is SGHRS and CDR2 YFSETQ. The CDR3 sequence is 13 residues long. The germline V and J ends were trimmed by 10 bases and 0 bases, with 13 bases remaining between them. CDR3 sequence: CASEAGHQETQYF. The CDR3 DNA follows: TGCGCCTCAGAGGCAGGACACCAAGAGACCCAGTACTTC. The complete variable domain, with remaining parts taken from reference TRBV5-1 and TRBJ2-5, reads KAGVTQTPRYLIKTRGQQVTLSCSPISGHRSVSWYQQTPGQGLQFLFEYFSETQRNKGNFPGRFSGRQFSNSRSEMNVSTLELGDSALYLCASEAGHQETQYFGPGTRLLVL.

Ten or more counts support this clonotype. This CDR3 reads CASSDLRERADTQYF. CDR3 in DNA: TGTGCCAGCAGTGACCTGCGCGAGCGGGCAGATACGCAGTATTTT. The chain carries TRBV6-2 or TRBV6-3 and TRBJ2-3, with TRBD2 as a possible D gene (6 bases). The V gene's germline CDR1 is MNHEY and CDR2 SVGEGT. Deletions cut 5 bases from V and 4 bases from J, with 16 bases between. CDR3 length equals 15 residues.

This clonotype occurred many times. The V gene is TRBV12-3 or TRBV12-4, the J gene TRBJ2-1; either TRBD1 or TRBD2 may supply D (5 bases each). V lost 7 bases, J lost 3 bases, and 10 bases lay in between. This CDR3 has 13 residues. The CDR3 protein is CASTRDLYNEQFF. The CDR3 DNA sequence: TGTGCCAGCACCCGGGACCTCTACAATGAGCAGTTCTTC.

This clonotype occurred a few times. A much larger clone differs from this one at a single base, so this may be a read error. CDR3 in DNA: TGTGCCAGCAGAGATAACCTGGAAGCTTTCTTT. Amino acids: CASRDNLEAFF. V usage is TRBV11-2 and J usage is TRBJ1-1, with D unclear. The CDR3 contains 11 residues. Germline V gene data show CDR1 as SGHAT and CDR2 as FQNNGV. The V end was cut by 6 bases, the J end by 8 bases, with 10 bases between. Combining the CDR3 with reference TRBV11-2 and TRBJ1-1 gives the whole variable domain EAGVAQSPRYKIIEKRQSVAFWCNPISGHATLYWYQQILGQGPKLLIQFQNNGVVDDSQLPKDRFSAERLKGVDSTLKIQPAKLEDSAVYLCASRDNLEAFFGQGTRLTVV.

This clonotype appeared a few times. This chain connects TRBV20-1 to TRBJ1-5; 10 nucleotides match TRBD1. The V gene end was trimmed by 5 bases and the J gene end by 0 bases; junction bases not matched to a gene: 7. The CDR3 sequence is 16 residues long. Germline CDR1 and CDR2: DFQATT and SNEGSKA (reference sequence). The CDR3 region has the DNA TGCAGTGCTTGGGGGACAGGGGACTATAGCAATCAGCCCCAGCATTTT. This codes for CSAWGTGDYSNQPQHF.

In its sample, this clonotype was seen many times. CDR3 in DNA: TGCAGTGCTAGAGAGCAGCGGACAGGGGGCTTTCAGCCCCAGCATTTT. As protein: CSAREQRTGGFQPQHF. The genes are TRBV20-1 and TRBJ1-5; 11 nucleotides align to TRBD1. The germline gives CDR1 DFQATT, CDR2 SNEGSKA (reference sequence). The CDR3 runs to 16 residues. J gave up 6 bases and V 0 bases, and 7 bases lay outside the gene matches.

This clonotype was seen many times. In DNA form, the CDR3 reads TGTGCCAGCAGCTTACCTACTGGGAATACGCAGTATTTT. Translated: CASSLPTGNTQYF. This chain uses TRBV5-6 with TRBJ2-3, with D uncertain. Germline CDR1 SGHDT, CDR2 YYEEEE. Trimming pared 2 bases from V and 7 bases from J, leaving 11 bases between. CDR3 length equals 13 residues.

This clonotype was seen repeatedly, ten times or more. The chain has TRBV12-3 or TRBV12-4 and TRBJ2-7; D unclear. This CDR3 contains 14 residues. V was trimmed by 0 bases and J by 3 bases, leaving 9 bases between them. DNA of the CDR3: TGTGCCAGCAGTTTAGCCGGGCCTAACTACGAGCAGTACTTC. Translation gives CASSLAGPNYEQYF.

This clonotype was observed a handful of times. The V call is TRBV29-1, the J call TRBJ1-1; D is unclear. The CDR3 sequence is 10 residues long. From germline, CDR1 is SQVTM and CDR2 ANQGSEA. V shed 5 bases and J shed 10 bases, with 11 bases lying between them. The CDR3 DNA reads TGCAGCGTTCGGGAGGGTGTAGCTTTCTTT. Translation gives CSVREGVAFF.

This clonotype appeared many times. This chain uses TRBV11-1 with TRBJ2-1; TRBD2 matches at 14 bases. V gave up 3 bases and J gave up 5 bases; unmatched junction bases: 3. Germline-derived CDR1 and CDR2 are SGHAT and FQDESV (reference sequence). The CDR3 runs to 16 residues. The CDR3 region has the DNA TGTGCCAGCAGCTTGGGGGGACTAGCGGGGGACAATGAGCAGTTCTTC. Protein: CASSLGGLAGDNEQFF. Complete variable domain (other parts from reference TRBV11-1 and TRBJ2-1): EAEVAQSPRYKITEKSQAVAFWCDPISGHATLYWYRQILGQGPELLVQFQDESVVDDSQLPKDRFSAERLKGVDSTLKIQPAELGDSAMYLCASSLGGLAGDNEQFFGPGTRLTVL.

This clonotype was recorded many times. V is TRBV5-6 and J is TRBJ1-1; no clear D. The CDR3 is 13 amino acids. Per germline, CDR1 SGHDT and CDR2 YYEEEE. Trimming left V 4 bases short and J 3 bases short, with 10 bases between. The CDR3, as DNA: TGTGCCAGCAGCCCACCTGGACACACTGAAGCTTTCTTT. It is translated as CASSPPGHTEAFF.

In this sample, this clonotype turned up many times. The J gene is TRBJ2-5, the V gene TRBV5-1; D might be TRBD2 (6 bases). This CDR3 has 15 amino acids. V was clipped by 5 bases and J by 4 bases, with 18 bases between them. CDR1 and CDR2 (germline): SGHRS, YFSETQ. CDR3 nucleotide sequence: TGCGCCAGCAGATTTTCGGGAGTTGGGTTAGAGACCCAGTACTTC. Its translation: CASRFSGVGLETQYF.

This clonotype was seen repeatedly, ten times or more. The chain employs TRBV20-1 and TRBJ2-3; a weak D match, TRBD2 (6 bases). V shed 6 bases and J shed 2 bases, with 27 bases lying between them. The CDR3 has 18 amino acids. Per germline, CDR1 DFQATT and CDR2 SNEGSKA (reference sequence). The CDR3 here is CSAPPRASALPFTDTQYF. The CDR3, as DNA: TGCAGTGCCCCCCCGAGGGCTAGCGCCCTACCCTTCACAGATACGCAGTATTTT.